This T cell receptor (beta chain) was captured in a study of shared clonotypes between healthy human individuals (dated by TCRdb to 2018 to 2021). Regarding the research as a whole: The cohort included a few men and a couple of women between 18 and 49 years of age. For each donor, CD4 naive and CD4 memory were each given three plates, CD8 naive was given two plates, and CD8 memory was given one plate. To estimate repertoire size and how much clonotypes are shared between individuals, the study performed deep sequencing of blood TCR repertoires from a few healthy adults. To increase sequencing depth and limit assay-specific biases, TCR repertoire library preparation and sequencing were carried out by different laboratories using diverse techniques. Between about 0.94 and 8.9 billion PBMCs per donor were obtained by leukapheresis.

Study-wide findings and limitations: Approximately 4.8% of naive CD4, 3.5% of naive CD8, 2.3% of memory CD4, and about 0.4% of memory CD8 clonotypes were shared across a few donors. Larger estimated clonotype richness was generally found for naive subsets than for memory subsets. Incomplete sequencing was indicated by rarefaction of sorted-subset datasets, despite the large sequencing depth. Compared with non-shared clonotypes, clonotypes shared by all four sorted-subset donors had higher generation probabilities. Based on pairwise subsampling, the degree of clonotype sharing among donors was expected to be affected by sequencing depth. Because the study included a small number of donors, the genetic and exposure-history diversity represented was limited. Sampling was restricted to blood, and TCR repertoires in tissue are likely to differ from TCR repertoires in blood.

In regard to this clone: The antigen it binds to is not known. Per-base qualities were not stored, and no clone one base away is much larger.

V is clipped by 4 bases and J by 5 bases, and the sequence between their germline boundaries is 16 bases long. The germline V gene sets CDR1 to SGHRS and CDR2 to YFSETQ. From cysteine to phenylalanine, the CDR3 is 15 amino acids long. The read is trimmed to its CDR3 DNA, 45 bases read in frame from base 1. Healthy HIV-negative adults with no recently reported acute infections or vaccinations were included as donors. Every donor was a Caucasian adult residing in Nashville, Tennessee, USA. Magnetic negative selection was used to enrich CD4+ T cells, after which naive cells were positively selected on CD45RA and the negative fraction became the memory subset. Blood was collected by leukapheresis, and PBMCs were isolated by Ficoll-Histopaque density gradient centrifugation and then cryopreserved in liquid nitrogen vapor phase. Analytical flow cytometry was used to check the purity and quantity of every magnetically sorted T cell population. Each sorted fraction had its genomic DNA isolated and then quantified by UV absorbance on a Nanodrop 2000c.

TCR CDR3 regions were amplified from genomic DNA by multiplex PCR using the deep immunoSEQ assay. Genomic DNA extracted from each cell subset was distributed evenly over all wells of several immunoSEQ 96-well plates, and each plate served as one replicate. Each replicate PCR for sorted subsets received around 0.2 ug genomic DNA, equal to about 29,000 T cell genomes. Purified libraries were quantified with a Qubit 3.0 fluorometer, sized on a Bioanalyzer 2100, and re-quantified with the KAPA Library Quantification kit. Every immunoSEQ 96-well plate was sequenced on a dedicated single-read 150-cycle Illumina NextSeq 550 flow cell. Per the source publication's procedure: Because the immunoSEQ output included only junctional sequences and no quality scores, the filtering could not be the same as the filtering used for full-length reads. To assign V/J genes and CDR3, sequences were annotated using PyIR, a Python wrapper for IgBLAST v1.9, with IMGT germline references. Reads were filtered out if the reads had weak V/J assignments (E-value above 1e-6), no CDR3, stop codons, out-of-frame junctions, or ambiguous translated residues. A V3J clonotype was defined by an identical inferred V gene, J gene, and CDR3 amino acid sequence. Percentage overlap between repertoires was computed as shared unique clonotypes divided by the size of the smaller repertoire. Three approaches were used to assess repertoire richness: RTK rarefaction, the Chao1 estimator, and Recon v2.1 estimates of unobserved clonotypes. For all TCRbeta clonotypes obtained by the gDNA method from a handful of donors, generation probabilities were computed with OLGA. Drawn from immuneACCESS, this table holds only the in-frame rearrangements with V and J called that TCRdb kept. Clones are partly lost; checked studies trace under half to an unresolved V gene and leave the rest unexplained. V and J calls and clone size are given by that table; D and trimming were obtained from the DNA. The sample profile shows more than 2 million clones; approximately 94% of them were found once. The top ten constitute around 0.13% of the sample.

In this chain, TRBV5-1 is recombined with TRBJ2-1, with the D call tentatively TRBD1 or TRBD2, each fitting 7 bases. Sample: naive CD4+ T cells sorted from blood. The intended sense of this specimen's cell subset or site label: CD45RA+ positively selected. This TCR came from a young man in good health. CDR3 region: CASSRQGRGDNEQFF. The DNA sequence is as follows: TGCGCCAGCAGCCGACAGGGTCGGGGGGACAATGAGCAGTTCTTC.